This T cell receptor (beta chain) was recorded in a study of shared clonotypes between healthy human individuals. It was across several immunoSEQ plates that each subset's genomic DNA was evenly split. Clones were sequenced by immunoSEQ multiplex PCR, and TCRdb holds only the in-frame ones, with some missing. Of more than 450,000 clones in the sample, 60% to 85% were seen once. As for this clone: Given a much more abundant clone one base away, this may be a read error.

V was cut by 4 bases and J by 0 bases, with 6 bases left in between. Germline lookup yields CDR1 MRHNA and CDR2 SNTAGT. This CDR3 comprises 13 residues. The sequence came from a woman aged 40 to 50 in good health. Some clones in this sample may be carry-over from other donors' samples. The sample was PBMCs. The chain links TRBV6-4 to TRBJ1-1, with unresolved D. The CDR3 DNA follows: TGTGCCAGCAGTGTCTCAGTGAACACTGAAGCTTTCTTT. Translation: CASSVSVNTEAFF.